A selection of T cell receptor beta chains follows, all from one sample in a study of human T cells and chemical hapten exposure. TCRdb reprocessed the RACE reads via MiXCR and lists one record per CDR3 protein. The data show roughly 80,000 distinct CDR3 sequences, 8.6% seen once. Sample: whole blood. The receptor set was obtained from a female donor in good health. Some clones in this sample may be carry-over from other donors' samples. CDR3s include the opening cysteine and the closing phenylalanine or tryptophan. The order of the fields is D gene, V gene, J gene, clone size, CDR3 protein, CDR3 DNA. A D gene is named only where the DNA matches it firmly. Clone size is stated in some rows and not others, as once, few, many or a class when expanded.

-	TRBV7-2	TRBJ2-4	few	CASSLQVAKNIQYF	TGTGCCAGCAGCTTACAGGTTGCCAAAAACATTCAGTACTTC
-	TRBV13	TRBJ1-1	few	CASSHTGIGESDEAFF	TGTGCCAGCAGCCACACGGGTATTGGGGAGAGTGATGAAGCTTTCTTT
-	TRBV6-5	TRBJ1-1	few	CASGNYGTEAFF	TGTGCCAGCGGAAATTATGGCACTGAAGCTTTCTTT
-	TRBV28	TRBJ2-5	few	CASSPSDQTTQETQYF	TGTGCCAGCAGTCCTTCGGACCAAACCACCCAGGAGACCCAGTACTTC
-	TRBV18	TRBJ1-4	many	CASSRNRAATNEKLFF	TGTGCCAGCTCACGAAACAGGGCTGCAACTAATGAAAAACTGTTTTTT
-	TRBV18	TRBJ1-1	-	CASSADIENTEAFF	TGTGCCAGCTCAGCGGACATTGAGAACACTGAAGCTTTCTTT
TRBD1	TRBV18	TRBJ2-1	few	CASSHDRDRAVNEQFF	TGTGCCAGCTCACACGACCGGGACAGGGCCGTGAATGAGCAGTTCTTC
-	TRBV20-1	TRBJ2-7	few	CSARDPGLSPYEQYF	TGCAGTGCTAGAGACCCGGGCCTGTCCCCCTACGAGCAGTACTTC
-	TRBV12-3/TRBV12-4	TRBJ1-2	many	CASSLVQGVHGYTF	TGTGCCAGCAGTTTAGTGCAGGGTGTGCATGGCTACACCTTC
TRBD1	TRBV2	TRBJ2-2	many	CASSEDRGNTNTGELFF	TGTGCCAGCAGTGAGGACAGGGGAAACACGAACACCGGGGAGCTGTTTTTT
-	TRBV6-1	TRBJ1-6	-	CASSEAGQHNSPLHF	TGTGCCAGCAGTGAAGCGGGGCAGCACAATTCACCCCTCCACTTT
-	TRBV12-3/TRBV12-4	TRBJ2-7	many	CASSDETYEQYF	TGTGCCAGCAGCGATGAAACCTACGAGCAGTACTTC
TRBD1	TRBV5-1	TRBJ1-3	few	CASSLDGGGMGNTIYF	TGCGCCAGCAGCTTGGATGGAGGGGGCATGGGAAACACCATATATTTT
-	TRBV5-1	TRBJ1-3	few	CASSLIGGFSGNTIYF	TGCGCCAGCAGCTTGATCGGGGGCTTCTCTGGAAACACCATATATTTT
-	TRBV29-1	TRBJ2-3	many	CSVEFLLGGSRTDTQYF	TGCAGCGTTGAATTTCTATTGGGGGGCTCGCGCACAGATACGCAGTATTTT
TRBD1	TRBV7-2	TRBJ2-3	many	CASSFVSVGQGRTDTQYF	TGTGCCAGCAGCTTTGTATCGGTAGGACAGGGAAGGACAGATACGCAGTATTTT
TRBD2	TRBV12-3/TRBV12-4	TRBJ2-2	many	CASRMRGGANTGELFF	TGTGCCAGCAGGATGCGCGGGGGGGCCAACACCGGGGAGCTGTTTTTT
-	TRBV6-1	TRBJ2-2	-	CASSDLGDPTNTGELFF	TGTGCCAGCAGTGACTTGGGGGACCCTACGAACACCGGGGAGCTGTTTTTT
-	TRBV27	TRBJ1-2	many	CASRPGPTGVPYGYTF	TGTGCCAGCAGACCGGGCCCTACAGGCGTACCCTATGGCTACACCTTC
-	TRBV12-3/TRBV12-4	TRBJ1-5	-	CASSSRRSNQPQNF	TGTGCCAGCAGTTCCCGCAGAAGCAATCAGCCCCAGAATTTT
-	TRBV6-5	TRBJ2-2	-	CASSLLFLTGELFF	TGTGCCAGCAGTTTGCTATTCTTGACCGGGGAGCTGTTTTTT
-	TRBV12-3/TRBV12-4	TRBJ1-1	many	CASSLFSNTEAFF	TGTGCCAGCAGTTTATTCTCTAACACTGAAGCTTTCTTT
TRBD1	TRBV28	TRBJ1-5	few	CASKPGGQPQHF	TGTGCCAGCAAACCAGGGGGTCAGCCCCAGCATTTT
-	TRBV24-1	TRBJ2-3	few	CATSDTQGPTDTQYF	TGTGCCACCAGTGATACACAGGGACCCACAGATACGCAGTATTTT
-	TRBV7-2	TRBJ2-5	-	CASSLSRGQETQYF	TGTGCCAGCAGCTTATCCAGGGGACAAGAGACCCAGTACTTC
TRBD1	TRBV14	TRBJ2-3	-	CASSQDQGVYVDTQYF	TGTGCCAGCAGCCAAGATCAGGGGGTCTATGTAGATACGCAGTATTTT
TRBD2	TRBV29-1	TRBJ2-5	-	CSADWEGLQETQYF	TGCAGCGCAGATTGGGAGGGGCTGCAAGAGACCCAGTACTTC
-	TRBV23-1	TRBJ1-5	-	CASSQGPVRNQPQHF	TGCGCCAGCAGTCAAGGCCCAGTACGGAATCAGCCCCAGCATTTT
-	TRBV7-2	TRBJ2-2	-	CASSLDRGSVAGELFF	TGTGCCAGCAGCTTAGATCGGGGCTCTGTTGCCGGGGAGCTGTTTTTT
-	TRBV20-1	TRBJ2-5	few	CSARGDQKETQYF	TGCAGTGCTAGAGGGGACCAGAAAGAGACCCAGTACTTC
-	TRBV6-1	TRBJ1-5	-	CASSTELNQPQHF	TGTGCCAGCTCGACGGAGCTAAATCAGCCCCAGCATTTT
-	TRBV2	TRBJ1-2	many	CASSEQLYGYTF	TGTGCCAGCAGTGAACAGCTCTATGGCTACACCTTC
-	TRBV28	TRBJ1-1	few	CASSPARGGEAFF	TGTGCCAGCAGTCCTGCCCGAGGGGGTGAAGCTTTCTTT
-	TRBV24-1	TRBJ2-1	many	CATSDSTGWGEQFF	TGTGCCACCAGTGATTCGACAGGCTGGGGAGAGCAGTTCTTC
-	TRBV3-1	TRBJ1-2	-	CASSLSALGLGNAISAYGYTF	TGTGCCAGCAGCCTCTCCGCCCTGGGATTAGGGAACGCTATCTCTGCCTATGGCTACACCTTC
-	TRBV20-1	TRBJ2-5	many	CSGSQETQYF	TGCAGTGGGAGTCAAGAGACCCAGTACTTC
TRBD2	TRBV10-3	TRBJ2-1	few	CAISEGLAGGGPYNEQFF	TGTGCCATCAGTGAGGGACTAGCGGGAGGAGGCCCCTACAATGAGCAGTTCTTC
-	TRBV15	TRBJ1-5	-	CATSRAGQELEYGIQPQHF	TGTGCCACCAGCAGAGCGGGCCAGGAGCTTGAATACGGGATCCAGCCCCAGCATTTT
TRBD2	TRBV5-1	TRBJ2-7	many	CASSLDLAGGQEQYF	TGCGCCAGCAGCTTGGATCTAGCGGGGGGGCAGGAGCAGTACTTC
TRBD2	TRBV6-6	TRBJ2-1	many	CASSHGLAGGPNLMEQFF	TGTGCCAGCAGCCACGGACTAGCGGGGGGGCCGAATCTTATGGAGCAGTTCTTC
-	TRBV27	TRBJ1-5	many	CASRRVEPGQPQHF	TGTGCCAGCCGCCGTGTGGAGCCCGGTCAGCCCCAGCATTTT
-	TRBV6-1	TRBJ2-1	many	CASSEGKGGHEQFF	TGTGCCAGCAGTGAGGGGAAGGGGGGGCATGAGCAGTTCTTC
-	TRBV6-4	TRBJ2-3	many	CASSSFVGRQADTQYF	TGTGCCAGCAGTTCCTTCGTAGGTCGCCAGGCAGATACGCAGTATTTT
TRBD1	TRBV6-2/TRBV6-3	TRBJ1-4	many	CASSLDGTDEKLFF	TGTGCCAGCAGCCTTGACGGGACAGATGAAAAACTGTTTTTT
TRBD1	TRBV5-1	TRBJ2-1	-	CASSLVGQGSSYNEQFF	TGCGCCAGCAGCTTGGTGGGACAGGGAAGCTCCTACAATGAGCAGTTCTTC
-	TRBV6-5	TRBJ2-7	few	CASALEAGTLQAGSREQYF	TGTGCCAGCGCCCTAGAAGCCGGGACACTCCAAGCGGGTTCTCGGGAGCAGTACTTC
-	TRBV4-2	TRBJ2-7	many	CASSQKIVGNGGLPYEQYF	TGTGCCAGCAGCCAAAAAATAGTCGGGAACGGGGGTCTCCCCTACGAGCAGTACTTC
-	TRBV20-1	TRBJ2-7	-	CSASQGGSYEQYF	TGCAGTGCTTCTCAGGGGGGCTCCTACGAGCAGTACTTC
-	TRBV6-5	TRBJ1-5	few	CASSPLLDSNQPQHF	TGTGCCAGCAGCCCCCTCTTGGACAGCAATCAGCCCCAGCATTTT
TRBD1	TRBV29-1	TRBJ1-2	many	CSAGQGEDYGYTF	TGCAGCGCCGGACAGGGGGAAGACTATGGCTACACCTTC
-	TRBV7-2	TRBJ2-7	many	CASSPLVSEQYF	TGTGCCAGCAGCCCATTAGTCAGCGAGCAGTACTTC